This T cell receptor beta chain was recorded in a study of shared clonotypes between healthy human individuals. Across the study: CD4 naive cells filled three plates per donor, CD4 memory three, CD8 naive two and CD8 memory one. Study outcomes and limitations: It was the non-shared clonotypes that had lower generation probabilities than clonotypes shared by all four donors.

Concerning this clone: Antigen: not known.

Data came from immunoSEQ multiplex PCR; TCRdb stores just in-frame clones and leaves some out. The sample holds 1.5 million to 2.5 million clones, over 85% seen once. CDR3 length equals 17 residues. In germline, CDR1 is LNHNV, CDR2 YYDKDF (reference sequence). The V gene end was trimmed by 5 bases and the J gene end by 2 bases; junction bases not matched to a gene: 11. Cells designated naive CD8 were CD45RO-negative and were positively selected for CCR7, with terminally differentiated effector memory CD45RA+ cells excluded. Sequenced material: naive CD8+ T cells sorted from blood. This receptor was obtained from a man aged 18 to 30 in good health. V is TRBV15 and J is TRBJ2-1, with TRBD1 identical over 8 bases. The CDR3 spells CATSEPLDRETYNEQFF. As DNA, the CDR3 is TGTGCCACCAGCGAACCCCTGGACAGGGAGACCTACAATGAGCAGTTCTTC.